The rows below give T cell receptor beta chains drawn from one sample of a study of T cell responses to AZD1222 COVID-19 vaccine. The data were produced by immunoSEQ multiplex PCR, yet TCRdb's version contains in-frame clones alone and is incomplete. The data show about 83,000 clones, over 75% seen once. The specimen was peripheral blood, collected on day 0 of MenACWY control vaccination. The receptors were sampled from an adult in good health. Both conserved end residues are part of each CDR3. A D gene is named only where the DNA matches it firmly. Clone size is stated in some rows and not others, as once, few, many or a class when expanded.

V: TRBV5-6; size: .; D: .; J: TRBJ1-6; DNA: TGTGCCAGCAGCTTGACCGGAGGGGTATCTAATTCACCCCTCCACTTT; CDR3: CASSLTGGVSNSPLHF
V: TRBV7-2; size: .; D: .; J: TRBJ1-5; DNA: TGTGCCAGCAGCCTCGGACAGACTAGCAATCAGCCCCAGCATTTT; CDR3: CASSLGQTSNQPQHF
V: TRBV19; size: .; D: .; J: TRBJ2-2; DNA: TGTGCCAGTAGTCTATTAGCGGACACAGACACCGGGGAGCTGTTTTTT; CDR3: CASSLLADTDTGELFF
V: TRBV7-8; size: few; D: .; J: TRBJ2-2; DNA: TGTGCCAGCAGCTTATTTGGCGGTAACACCGGGGAGCTGTTTTTT; CDR3: CASSLFGGNTGELFF
V: TRBV6-5; size: .; D: .; J: TRBJ1-2; DNA: TGTGCCAGCAGTTACGGTGGGCGGACTTATGGCTACACCTTC; CDR3: CASSYGGRTYGYTF
V: TRBV3-1/TRBV3-2; size: .; D: .; J: TRBJ2-7; DNA: TGTGCCAGCAGCCAAAAAGACAGACGGCAGTACTTC; CDR3: CASSQKDRRQYF
V: TRBV28; size: once; D: .; J: TRBJ2-2; DNA: TGTGCCACCTCAACCGGGGAGCTGTTTTTT; CDR3: CATSTGELFF
V: TRBV3-1/TRBV3-2; size: .; D: .; J: TRBJ2-7; DNA: TGTGCCAGCAGCCAGACAGCATACGAGCAGTACTTC; CDR3: CASSQTAYEQYF
V: TRBV10-3; size: .; D: TRBD2; J: TRBJ2-1; DNA: TGTGCCATCAGTGAGCCAGCGGGAAAACGAAATGAGCAGTTCTTC; CDR3: CAISEPAGKRNEQFF
V: TRBV18; size: .; D: TRBD1; J: TRBJ1-1; DNA: TGTGCCAGCTCTCCTACAGGGGAAGAAACTGAAGCTTTCTTT; CDR3: CASSPTGEETEAFF
V: TRBV20-1; size: .; D: .; J: TRBJ2-7; DNA: TGCAGTACCGACCGCTCCTACGAGCAGTACTTC; CDR3: CSTDRSYEQYF
V: TRBV27; size: .; D: .; J: TRBJ1-4; DNA: TGTGCCAGCAGCCCTGACAGGTCTAATGAAAAACTGTTTTTT; CDR3: CASSPDRSNEKLFF
V: TRBV5-1; size: .; D: .; J: TRBJ1-2; DNA: TGCGCCAGCAGCTTAAACGTTGAGGGGGGCTACACCTTC; CDR3: CASSLNVEGGYTF
V: TRBV5-1; size: .; D: TRBD1; J: TRBJ2-7; DNA: TGCGCCAGCCATTTGGGACAGGGGGGTTACGAGCAGTACTTC; CDR3: CASHLGQGGYEQYF
V: TRBV28; size: once; D: TRBD2; J: TRBJ2-3; DNA: TGTGCCAGCAGTTTAGTAGCGGGACCCACAGATACGCAGTATTTT; CDR3: CASSLVAGPTDTQYF
V: TRBV5-6; size: .; D: .; J: TRBJ1-5; DNA: TGTGCCAGCAGCTTGGAGGGGGGAATCCAGCCCCAGCATTTT; CDR3: CASSLEGGIQPQHF
V: TRBV19; size: few; D: .; J: TRBJ1-1; DNA: TGTGCCAGTAGTCCCGGAGGCGGGGTAGGAACTGAAGCTTTCTTT; CDR3: CASSPGGGVGTEAFF
V: TRBV14; size: .; D: .; J: TRBJ1-3; DNA: TGTGCCAGCACCCCAGGGAGAAACACCATATATTTT; CDR3: CASTPGRNTIYF
V: TRBV28; size: .; D: .; J: TRBJ1-3; DNA: TGTGCCAGCACCCTTGGAGAATCTGGAAACACCATATATTTT; CDR3: CASTLGESGNTIYF
V: TRBV7-9; size: .; D: TRBD1; J: TRBJ2-5; DNA: TGTGCCAGCAGCCGGACAGGGGAAGAGACCCAGTACTTC; CDR3: CASSRTGEETQYF
V: TRBV9; size: .; D: TRBD1; J: TRBJ1-6; DNA: TGTGCCAGCAGCGCGGACAGGGGTTCGTCACCCCTCCACTTT; CDR3: CASSADRGSSPLHF
V: TRBV2; size: once; D: TRBD2; J: TRBJ2-7; DNA: TGTGCCAGCAGTCCAGCTAGCGGCCTTACCTACGAGCAGTACTTC; CDR3: CASSPASGLTYEQYF
V: TRBV2; size: once; D: TRBD2; J: TRBJ2-3; DNA: TGTGCCAGCAGCCTAGCGGGAGTAACAGATACGCAGTATTTT; CDR3: CASSLAGVTDTQYF
V: TRBV7-3; size: .; D: .; J: TRBJ2-2; DNA: TGTGCCAGCAGCTTAGGGGCATCGAACACCGGGGAGCTGTTTTTT; CDR3: CASSLGASNTGELFF
V: TRBV25-1; size: .; D: .; J: TRBJ1-6; DNA: TGTGCCAGCAGTGCGGACGGAATCCTTTATAATTCACCCCTCCACTTT; CDR3: CASSADGILYNSPLHF
V: TRBV24-1; size: .; D: .; J: TRBJ2-1; DNA: TGTGCCACCAGTGAACCCCTAATCAATGAGCAGTTCTTC; CDR3: CATSEPLINEQFF
V: TRBV24-1; size: .; D: .; J: TRBJ2-1; DNA: TGTGCCACCAGTGACGGTGGACAGCCCAATGAGCAGTTCTTC; CDR3: CATSDGGQPNEQFF
V: TRBV5-5; size: few; D: .; J: TRBJ1-5; DNA: TGTGCCAGCAGCTTGGAGGGGGGCAATCAGCCCCAGCATTTT; CDR3: CASSLEGGNQPQHF
V: TRBV6-1; size: few; D: .; J: TRBJ1-2; DNA: TGTGCCAGCAGTGAAGGGACCTTCTATGGCTACACCTTC; CDR3: CASSEGTFYGYTF
V: TRBV11-1; size: .; D: .; J: TRBJ2-7; DNA: TGTGCCAGCAGCATCGTACAAGACGAGCAGTACTTC; CDR3: CASSIVQDEQYF
V: TRBV18; size: .; D: TRBD1; J: TRBJ1-1; DNA: TGTGCCAGCTCACTTACGACAGGGGTGAACACTGAAGCTTTCTTT; CDR3: CASSLTTGVNTEAFF
V: TRBV4-2; size: .; D: .; J: TRBJ2-3; DNA: TGTGCCAGCAGCCAAGCAGCAGATACGCAGTATTTT; CDR3: CASSQAADTQYF
V: TRBV7-2; size: .; D: TRBD2; J: TRBJ2-2; DNA: TGTGCCAGCAGCATCATGGCTAGCGGGAACACCGGGGAGCTGTTTTTT; CDR3: CASSIMASGNTGELFF
V: TRBV28; size: .; D: .; J: TRBJ2-2; DNA: TGTGCCAGCAGTTTACCACAAACCAACACCGGGGAGCTGTTTTTT; CDR3: CASSLPQTNTGELFF
V: TRBV19; size: .; D: .; J: TRBJ1-1; DNA: TGTGCCAGTAGTATAACAGGTCGTGGGAACACTGAAGCTTTCTTT; CDR3: CASSITGRGNTEAFF
V: TRBV6-5; size: .; D: TRBD1; J: TRBJ1-4; DNA: TGTGCCAGCAGACTAGCCGGGACAGGGGATGAAAAACTGTTTTTT; CDR3: CASRLAGTGDEKLFF